The 9 T cell receptor beta chains listed next were all sequenced from one sample in a study of cytomegalovirus exposure and HLA in healthy donors. Primers included in the PCR were 60 Vbeta and 13 Jbeta primers. TCRdb's copy holds only in-frame clones and misses some; the assay was immunoSEQ multiplex PCR. The data show fewer than 120,000 clones, with nearly 80% seen just once and 1% to 1.5% held by the top ten. Sequenced material: PBMCs. These receptors all stem from a woman younger than 45 in good health and CMV-seronegative.

This sequence joins TRBV9 and TRBJ1-6, with 8 bases that match TRBD1. Per the germline V gene, CDR1 is SGDLS and CDR2 is YYNGEE. CDR3 length: 15 amino acids. V lost 5 bases to trimming and J lost 7 bases; unmatched junction nucleotides: 8. The CDR3: CASRRGQGSNSPLHF. The CDR3 DNA follows: TGTGCCAGCAGAAGAGGACAGGGTTCCAATTCACCCCTCCACTTT.

This clone came up once. The rearrangement links TRBV7-9 to TRBJ2-7, with 8 bases identical to TRBD1. The V gene end was trimmed by 3 bases and the J gene end by 5 bases; junction bases not matched to a gene: 15. The CDR3 has 17 amino acids. Germline-derived CDR1 and CDR2 are SEHNR and FQNEAQ (reference sequence). CDR3 sequence: CASSFSGLFRGQNEQYF. The DNA for the CDR3 is TGTGCCAGCAGCTTTAGTGGGTTGTTCAGGGGGCAAAACGAGCAGTACTTC.

The chain recombines TRBV5-8 with TRBJ2-6, with TRBD1 identical over 11 bases. The CDR3 has 17 amino acids. With V trimmed by 1 base and J by 3 bases, 3 bases remained unmatched. CDR1 SGHTS and CDR2 YDEGEE come from the germline V gene. The CDR3 nucleotides are TGTGCCAGCAGCTTGTGGACAGGGGGCGGTGGGGCCAACGTCCTGACTTTC. Encoded protein: CASSLWTGGGGANVLTF. The whole variable domain, remainder taken from reference TRBV5-8 and TRBJ2-6, is EAGVTQSPTHLIKTRGQQATLRCSPISGHTSVYWYQQALGLGLQFLLWYDEGEERNRGNFPPRFSGRQFPNYSSELNVNALELEDSALYLCASSLWTGGGGANVLTFGAGSRLTVL.

The genes are TRBV4-3 and TRBJ2-1, with TRBD1 identical over 7 bases. Per the germline V gene, CDR1 is LGHNA and CDR2 is YSLEER. The J segment lost 7 bases and the V segment lost 0 bases, leaving 3 bases of the junction unmatched. CDR3 size: 14 residues. CDR3 sequence reads: CASSQDRGMNEQFF. In DNA, the CDR3 is TGCGCCAGCAGCCAAGACAGGGGGATGAATGAGCAGTTCTTC.

This rearrangement joins TRBV14 to TRBJ2-5, with 10 positions matching TRBD2. The germline gives CDR1 SGHDN, CDR2 FVKESK. Germline trimming cut 5 bases from V and 7 bases from J; bases unmatched to any gene: 10. The CDR3 is 15 residues long. The CDR3 is CASSTNSGRSWTQYF. The CDR3 bases are TGTGCCAGCAGCACCAATAGCGGGAGGTCATGGACCCAGTACTTC.

In this sample, this clone turned up once. This chain joins TRBV7-8 and TRBJ1-1; D gene ambiguous. The V and J ends lost 2 bases and 4 bases respectively, with 11 bases between them. The CDR3 loop spans 14 amino acids. Germline V CDR1 and CDR2: SGHVS, FQNEAQ. The CDR3 coding sequence is TGTGCCAGCAGCTTACTACTTACGATCACTGAAGCTTTCTTT. Its translation: CASSLLLTITEAFF.

The chain is built from TRBV4-2 and TRBJ2-7; D may be TRBD2 (6 bases). In germline, CDR1 is LGHNA, CDR2 YNFKEQ. V was clipped by 4 bases and J by 5 bases, with 21 bases between them. The CDR3 length is 16 residues. In DNA form, the CDR3 reads TGTGCCAGCAGCCGAACGGCGGCAGCGGGTCTCCACGAGCAGTACTTC. Protein product: CASSRTAAAGLHEQYF.

The genes are TRBV29-1 and TRBJ1-2; D not certain. Trimming left V 2 bases short and J 3 bases short, with 10 bases between. Germline assignment: CDR1 SQVTM and CDR2 ANQGSEA. CDR3 length: 13 amino acids. In DNA form, the CDR3 reads TGCAGCGTTGAACATTCGGTTGACTATGGCTACACCTTC. This sequence encodes CSVEHSVDYGYTF. Complete variable domain (other parts from reference TRBV29-1 and TRBJ1-2): SAVISQKPSRDICQRGTSLTIQCQVDSQVTMMFWYRQQPGQSLTLIATANQGSEATYESGFVIDKFPISRPNLTFSTLTVSNMSPEDSSIYLCSVEHSVDYGYTFGSGTRLTVV.

Worth noting for this clone: At one end, the junction sequence differs from germline, possibly due to a read error. The chain joins TRBV5-4 to TRBJ2-3, with D possibly being TRBD1 or TRBD2 (6 bases each). Germline CDR1 is SGHNT and CDR2 is YYREEE (reference sequence). This CDR3 comprises 13 residues. CDR3 in DNA: TGTGCCAGTAGCTTGGGGGCGGGGGATACGCAGTATTTT. The encoded protein is CASSLGAGDTQYF.